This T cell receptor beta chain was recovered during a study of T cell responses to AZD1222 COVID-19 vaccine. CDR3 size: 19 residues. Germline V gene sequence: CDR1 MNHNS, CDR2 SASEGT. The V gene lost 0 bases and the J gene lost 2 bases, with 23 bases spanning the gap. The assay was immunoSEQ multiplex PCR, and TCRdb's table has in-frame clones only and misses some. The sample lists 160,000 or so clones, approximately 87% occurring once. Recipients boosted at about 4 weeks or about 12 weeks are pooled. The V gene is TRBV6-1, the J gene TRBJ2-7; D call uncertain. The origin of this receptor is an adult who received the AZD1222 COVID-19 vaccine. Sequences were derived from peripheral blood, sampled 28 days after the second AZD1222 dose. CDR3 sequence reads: CASSEARGTTNLKTYEQYF. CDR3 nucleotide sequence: TGTGCCAGCAGTGAAGCGCGAGGCACTACCAATTTAAAAACCTACGAGCAGTACTTC.